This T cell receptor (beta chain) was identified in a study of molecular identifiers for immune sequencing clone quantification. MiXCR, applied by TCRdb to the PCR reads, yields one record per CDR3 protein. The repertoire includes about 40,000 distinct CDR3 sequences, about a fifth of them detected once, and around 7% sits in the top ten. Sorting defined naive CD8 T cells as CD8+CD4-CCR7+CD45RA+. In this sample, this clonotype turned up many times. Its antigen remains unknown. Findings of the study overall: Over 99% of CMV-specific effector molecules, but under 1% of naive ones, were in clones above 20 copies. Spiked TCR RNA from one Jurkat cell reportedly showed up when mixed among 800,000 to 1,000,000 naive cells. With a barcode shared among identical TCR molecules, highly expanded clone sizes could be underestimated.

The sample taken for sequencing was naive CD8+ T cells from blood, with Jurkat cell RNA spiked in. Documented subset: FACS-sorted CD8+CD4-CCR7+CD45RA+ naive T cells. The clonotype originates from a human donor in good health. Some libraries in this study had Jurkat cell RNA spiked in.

The CDR3 is CASSNSREGWGDQPQHF. The CDR3 DNA is TGTGCCAGCAGTAACTCCAGGGAGGGATGGGGAGATCAGCCCCAGCATTTT. The chain employs TRBV13 and TRBJ1-5; TRBD1 might be the D (5 bases). Germline loops: CDR1 PRHDT, CDR2 FYEKMQ (reference sequence). CDR3 length: 17 amino acids. V was trimmed by 6 bases and J by 5 bases, leaving 23 bases between them.